Only a few counts were recorded for the clone carrying this T cell receptor beta chain. The antigen is unknown. This record comes from a study of response to subunit inactivated influenza vaccine. Study-level points and caveats: Authors suggested each seasonal influenza vaccination recruits few new T cells.

The V end lost 2 bases, the J end lost 5 bases, and 13 bases lay between the germline ends. The length of the CDR3 is 14 residues. The germline CDR1 and CDR2 sequences are SGHTA and FQGNSA. TCRdb independently ran MiXCR on the RT-PCR reads; one entry per CDR3 protein. The sample has under 800,000 distinct CDR3 sequences; approximately 15% are singletons. The receptor was derived from a man in his forties or fifties who received an inactivated influenza vaccine. J is TRBJ2-7 and V is TRBV7-2, with no clear D. Source: PBMCs from blood, taken around two weeks before vaccination. CDR3 in amino acids: CASSLTIRSNEQYF. The DNA of the CDR3 is TGTGCCAGCAGCTTAACGATTAGGAGCAACGAGCAGTACTTC.